These 19 T cell receptor beta chains were sequenced from one sample in a study of T cells in tumors after PD-1 blockade. Clones were sequenced by immunoSEQ multiplex PCR, and TCRdb holds only the in-frame ones, with some missing. Of 9,500 to 15,000 clones listed, 63% were seen once; the top ten hold 15% to 20%. Sequencing was performed on tumor tissue, taken before anti-PD-1 treatment. The receptors originated from a human donor with basal cell carcinoma.

The chain links TRBV7-3 to TRBJ1-6; unclear D gene. The CDR3 spans 13 residues. Germline V CDR1 and CDR2: SGHTA, FQGTGA. Trimming left V 5 bases short and J 8 bases short, with 10 bases between. CDR3 sequence: CASSLNGDSPLHF. CDR3 nucleotide sequence: TGTGCCAGCAGCCTGAACGGGGATTCACCCCTCCACTTT. Combining the CDR3 with reference TRBV7-3 and TRBJ1-6 gives the whole variable domain GAGVSQTPSNKVTEKGKYVELRCDPISGHTALYWYRQSLGQGPEFLIYFQGTGAADDSGLPNDRFFAVRPEGSVSTLKIQRTERGDSAVYLCASSLNGDSPLHFGNGTRLTVT.

Only a few counts were recorded for this clone. This rearrangement joins TRBV19 to TRBJ1-2; 7 nucleotides line up with TRBD1. With V trimmed by 5 bases and J by 2 bases, 2 bases remained unmatched. Germline V gene sequence: CDR1 LNHDA, CDR2 SQIVND (reference sequence). CDR3 length: 13 residues. The CDR3: CASSATGNYGYTF. CDR3 in DNA: TGTGCCAGTAGTGCGACAGGGAACTATGGCTACACCTTC.

In its sample, this clone was seen once. The chain combines TRBV19 with TRBJ2-1; D is uncertain. Germline-derived CDR1 and CDR2 are LNHDA and SQIVND (reference sequence). CDR3 length equals 11 residues. The germline V and J ends were trimmed by 9 bases and 5 bases, with 8 bases remaining between them. The CDR3 protein is CASRAHNEQFF. CDR3 nucleotides: TGTGCCAGCCGGGCGCACAATGAGCAGTTCTTC.

This sequence joins TRBV28 and TRBJ1-2, with D possibly being TRBD1 (6 bases). The germline CDR1 and CDR2 sequences are MDHEN and SYDVKM. Trimming took 6 bases from V and 4 from J, leaving 18 bases between them. This CDR3 region has 15 residues. This CDR3 reads CASRRTVLLRYGYTF. The CDR3 nucleotides read TGTGCCAGCAGAAGGACAGTTCTTCTGCGCTATGGCTACACCTTC.

The chain joins TRBV24-1 to TRBJ2-3, with 8 bases lining up with TRBD1. The CDR3 sequence is 14 residues long. J lost 4 bases, V lost 4 bases, and 3 bases had no gene match. Germline CDR1 and CDR2: KGHDR and SFDVKD. The CDR3 protein is CATSDSDRADTQYF. The CDR3 nucleotides read TGTGCCACCAGTGACTCGGACAGGGCAGATACGCAGTATTTT.

The CDR3 nucleotides read TGTGCCAGCAGCTTATCCCTCAGCGGGGGGGCCTGGGAGCAGTACTTC. This translates into CASSLSLSGGAWEQYF. This chain links TRBV7-2 with TRBJ2-7; 10 bases map to TRBD2. The CDR3 spans 16 residues. Germline CDR1 SGHTA, CDR2 FQGNSA. The J segment lost 7 bases and the V segment lost 2 bases, leaving 11 bases of the junction unmatched.

The chain couples TRBV6-1 to TRBJ2-1, with 8 positions matching TRBD2. V lost 3 bases, J lost 6 bases, and 7 bases stayed unmatched. The CDR3 spans 15 residues. Germline CDR1 and CDR2: MNHNS and SASEGT. The CDR3 sequence is CASSDPGLGRNEQFF. The CDR3 DNA reads TGTGCCAGCAGTGACCCGGGACTAGGACGCAATGAGCAGTTCTTC.

The V call is TRBV10-1, the J call TRBJ2-7, with D maybe TRBD1 (7 bases). The V gene lost 0 bases and the J gene lost 3 bases, with 15 bases spanning the gap. Germline V gene data show CDR1 as WNHNN and CDR2 as SYGVQD (reference sequence). The CDR3 has 16 residues. CDR3 nucleotides: TGCGCCAGCAGTGAGTCAATCGGGCAGGGGGGCTACGAGCAGTACTTC. This gives the protein CASSESIGQGGYEQYF.

This sequence joins TRBV7-2 and TRBJ2-3; 9 bases are a match to TRBD2. This CDR3 spans 17 amino acids. Trimming cost V 5 bases and J 1 base; bases outside gene matches: 10. The germline V gene has CDR1 SGHTA and CDR2 FQGNSA. The CDR3 loop is CASSKSKVAGGTDTQYF. DNA of the CDR3: TGTGCCAGCAGCAAATCGAAAGTAGCGGGGGGCACAGATACGCAGTATTTT.

This clone turned up a few times. This chain uses TRBV7-9 with TRBJ1-1; weak D call: TRBD1 (6 bases). Trimming shortened V by 4 bases and J by 5 bases, and 14 bases separated the two germline ends. The V gene's germline CDR1 is SEHNR and CDR2 FQNEAQ (reference sequence). This CDR3 has 14 amino acids. The CDR3: CASSSMGGRTEAFF. The DNA for the CDR3 is TGTGCCAGCAGCTCGATGGGGGGGCGGACTGAAGCTTTCTTT.

The chain combines TRBV9 with TRBJ2-5, with a possible D match to TRBD2 (7 bases). The CDR3 runs to 15 residues. Trimming cost V 0 bases and J 5 bases, with 14 bases left between them. Per germline, CDR1 SGDLS and CDR2 YYNGEE. The CDR3 region has the DNA TGTGCCAGCAGCGTAGAGGGGGGGCAGGGCGAGACCCAGTACTTC. It yields the protein CASSVEGGQGETQYF.

This chain uses TRBV5-1 with TRBJ1-6; a weak D match, TRBD1 (5 bases). Looked up from germline, CDR1 is SGHRS and CDR2 is YFSETQ. The CDR3 length is 16 residues. V was cut by 4 bases and J by 5 bases, with 16 bases left in between. This chain's CDR3 is CASSVTGTANNSPLHF. CDR3 in DNA: TGCGCCAGCAGCGTTACCGGGACGGCCAATAATTCACCCCTCCACTTT. Drawing the rest from reference TRBV5-1 and TRBJ1-6, the complete variable domain is KAGVTQTPRYLIKTRGQQVTLSCSPISGHRSVSWYQQTPGQGLQFLFEYFSETQRNKGNFPGRFSGRQFSNSRSEMNVSTLELGDSALYLCASSVTGTANNSPLHFGNGTRLTVT.

The CDR3 reads CASSPGTASREPLHF. Written as DNA, the CDR3 is TGTGCCAGCAGCCCCGGGACAGCTTCTCGTGAACCCCTCCACTTT. This rearrangement joins TRBV9 to TRBJ1-6, with 7 positions matching TRBD1. From germline, CDR1 is SGDLS and CDR2 YYNGEE. This CDR3 contains 15 residues. J gave up 12 bases and V 4 bases, and 13 bases lay outside the gene matches.

The chain carries TRBV6-5 and TRBJ2-7; TRBD1 matches at 7 bases. The length of the CDR3 is 12 residues. With 7 bases clipped from V and 3 bases from J, the junction kept 3 bases outside the gene matches. From germline, CDR1 is MNHEY and CDR2 SVGAGI. The chain's CDR3 is CASMGQNYEQYF. In nucleotides, the CDR3 is TGTGCCAGCATGGGACAGAACTACGAGCAGTACTTC.

The CDR3 loop is CASRGIMNTEAFF. The CDR3 DNA reads as TGTGCCAGTCGCGGGATCATGAACACTGAAGCTTTCTTT. The chain links TRBV19 to TRBJ1-1; D call uncertain. The length of the CDR3 is 13 residues. V was shortened by 8 bases and J by 0 bases, with 10 bases between the two germline ends. CDR1 and CDR2 (germline): LNHDA, SQIVND (reference sequence).

The J gene is TRBJ1-1, the V gene TRBV3-1 (or the pseudogene TRBV3-2), with D hard to call. The ends were cut back, 4 bases at V and 5 bases at J, with 11 bases in the middle. CDR3 length: 13 residues. Germline-derived CDR1 and CDR2 are LGHDT and YNNKEL (reference sequence). CDR3 in DNA: TGTGCCAGCAGCCCCCGGTCGGAGACTGAAGCTTTCTTT. Its protein is CASSPRSETEAFF.

The V gene is TRBV21-1, the J gene TRBJ2-1. TRBV21-1 is noted as a pseudogene. The CDR3 totals 17 residues. CDR3 protein: CASSKLCYQSRDNEQFF. The CDR3 DNA sequence: TGTGCCAGCAGCAAACTATGCTATCAGAGTAGGGACAATGAGCAGTTCTTC.

The genes are TRBV2 and TRBJ2-3; D possibly corresponds to TRBD2 (6 bases). The ends were cut back, 2 bases at V and 6 bases at J, with 18 bases in the middle. The V gene's germline CDR1 is SNHLY and CDR2 FYNNEI. The CDR3 spans 16 residues. The CDR3 spells CASSESIAGPWDTQYF. The DNA for the CDR3 is TGTGCCAGCAGTGAATCGATTGCGGGGCCTTGGGATACGCAGTATTTT.

Remarks on this clone: An end of the junction differs from the germline gene, which may be a read error. The same CDR3 is also encoded by other DNA sequences in this sample. The chain joins TRBV11-3 to TRBJ2-3; D is uncertain. There are 13 residues in the CDR3. Germline V CDR1 and CDR2: SGHNT, YENEEA. The CDR3 spells CASSLDSTDTQYF. The CDR3 DNA reads as TGTGCCAGCAGCCTAGACAGCACAGATACGCAGTATTTT.